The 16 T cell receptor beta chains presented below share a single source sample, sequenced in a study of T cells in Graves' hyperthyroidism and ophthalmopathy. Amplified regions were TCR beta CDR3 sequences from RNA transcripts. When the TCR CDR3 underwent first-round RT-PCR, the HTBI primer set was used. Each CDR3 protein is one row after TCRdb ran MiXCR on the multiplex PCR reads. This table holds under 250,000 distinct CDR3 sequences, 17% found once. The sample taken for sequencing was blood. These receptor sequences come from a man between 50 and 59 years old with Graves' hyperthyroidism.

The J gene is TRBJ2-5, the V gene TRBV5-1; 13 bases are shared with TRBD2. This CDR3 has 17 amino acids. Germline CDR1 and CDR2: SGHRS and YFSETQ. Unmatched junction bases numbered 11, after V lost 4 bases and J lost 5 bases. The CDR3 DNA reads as TGCGCCAGCAGCCCCCGGACTAGCGGGAGAGGATGGGAGACCCAGTACTTC. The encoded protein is CASSPRTSGRGWETQYF.

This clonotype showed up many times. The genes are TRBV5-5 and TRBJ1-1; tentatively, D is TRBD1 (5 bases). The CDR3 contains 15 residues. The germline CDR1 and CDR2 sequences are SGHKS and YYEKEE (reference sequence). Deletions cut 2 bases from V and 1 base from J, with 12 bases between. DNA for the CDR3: TGTGCCAGCAGCTTACCGGGGGTGGCGAACACTGAAGCTTTCTTT. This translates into CASSLPGVANTEAFF.

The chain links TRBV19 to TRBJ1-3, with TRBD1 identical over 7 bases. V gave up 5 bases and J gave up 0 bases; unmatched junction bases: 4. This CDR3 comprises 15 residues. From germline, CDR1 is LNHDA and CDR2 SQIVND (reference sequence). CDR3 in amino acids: CASSGGQLSGNTIYF. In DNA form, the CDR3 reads TGTGCCAGTAGTGGGGGACAGCTCTCTGGAAACACCATATATTTT.

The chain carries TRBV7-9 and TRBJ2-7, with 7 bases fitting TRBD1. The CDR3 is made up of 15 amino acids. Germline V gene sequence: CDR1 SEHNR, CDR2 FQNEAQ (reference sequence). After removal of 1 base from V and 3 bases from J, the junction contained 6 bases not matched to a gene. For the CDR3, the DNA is TGTGCCAGCAGCTTAGGACAGGGATCGGTCTACGAGCAGTACTTC. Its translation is CASSLGQGSVYEQYF.

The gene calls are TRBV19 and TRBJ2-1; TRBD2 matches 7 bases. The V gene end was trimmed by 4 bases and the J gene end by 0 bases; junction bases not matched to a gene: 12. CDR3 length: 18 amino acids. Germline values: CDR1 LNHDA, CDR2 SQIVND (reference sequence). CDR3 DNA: TGTGCCAGTAGTAGACGGACTAGTCCGTCCAGCTCCTACAATGAGCAGTTCTTC. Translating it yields CASSRRTSPSSSYNEQFF.

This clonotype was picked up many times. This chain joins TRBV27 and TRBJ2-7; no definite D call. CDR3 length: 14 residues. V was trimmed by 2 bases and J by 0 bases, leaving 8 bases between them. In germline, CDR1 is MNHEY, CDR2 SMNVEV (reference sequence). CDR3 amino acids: CASSLNGHSYEQYF. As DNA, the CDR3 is TGTGCCAGCAGTTTAAATGGCCACTCCTACGAGCAGTACTTC.

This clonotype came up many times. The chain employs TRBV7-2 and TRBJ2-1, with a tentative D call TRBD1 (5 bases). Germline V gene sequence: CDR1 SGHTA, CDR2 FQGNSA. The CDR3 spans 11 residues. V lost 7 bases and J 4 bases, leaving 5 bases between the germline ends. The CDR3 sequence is CASKGYNEQFF. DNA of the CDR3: TGTGCCAGCAAGGGGTACAATGAGCAGTTCTTC. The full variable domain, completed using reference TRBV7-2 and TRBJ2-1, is GAGVSQSPSNKVTEKGKDVELRCDPISGHTALYWYRQSLGQGLEFLIYFQGNSAPDKSGLPSDRFSAERTGGSVSTLTIQRTQQEDSAVYLCASKGYNEQFFGPGTRLTVL.

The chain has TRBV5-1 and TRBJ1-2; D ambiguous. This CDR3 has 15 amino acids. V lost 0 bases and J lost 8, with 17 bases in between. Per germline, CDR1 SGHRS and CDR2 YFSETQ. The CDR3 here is CASSLGMSVGFGYTF. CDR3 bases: TGCGCCAGCAGCTTGGGGATGTCTGTAGGCTTCGGCTACACCTTC.

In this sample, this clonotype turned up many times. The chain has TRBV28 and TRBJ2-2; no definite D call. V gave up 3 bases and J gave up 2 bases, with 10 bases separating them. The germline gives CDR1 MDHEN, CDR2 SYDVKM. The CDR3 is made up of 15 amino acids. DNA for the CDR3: TGTGCCAGCAGTTTCCTAAGGGTCAACACCGGGGAGCTGTTTTTT. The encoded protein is CASSFLRVNTGELFF.

The CDR3 is CASSRQYTQETQYF. The CDR3, as DNA: TGTGCCAGCAGCCGTCAATATACTCAAGAGACCCAGTACTTC. J is TRBJ2-5 and V is TRBV2; no clear D. Germline-derived CDR1 and CDR2 are SNHLY and FYNNEI. The length of the CDR3 is 14 residues. V lost 6 bases and J lost 2, with 13 bases in between.

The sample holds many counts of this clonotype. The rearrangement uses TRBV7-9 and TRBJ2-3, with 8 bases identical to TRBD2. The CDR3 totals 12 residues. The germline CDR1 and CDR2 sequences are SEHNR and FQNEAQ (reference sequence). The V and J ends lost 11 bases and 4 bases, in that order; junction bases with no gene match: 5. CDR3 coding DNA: TGTGCCTCCAGGCGGGAGGCAGATACGCAGTATTTT. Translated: CASRREADTQYF.

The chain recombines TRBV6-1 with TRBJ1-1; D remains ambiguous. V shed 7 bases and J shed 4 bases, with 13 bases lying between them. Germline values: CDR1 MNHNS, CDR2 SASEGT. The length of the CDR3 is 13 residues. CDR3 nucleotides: TGTGCCAGCACCCCCCCAAGTGCCACTGAAGCTTTCTTT. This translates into CASTPPSATEAFF.

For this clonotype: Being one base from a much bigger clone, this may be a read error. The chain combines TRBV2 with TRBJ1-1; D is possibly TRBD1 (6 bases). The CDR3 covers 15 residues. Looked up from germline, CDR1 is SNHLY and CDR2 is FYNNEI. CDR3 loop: CASSPAGAGGTEASF. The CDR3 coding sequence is TGTGCCAGCAGCCCCGCGGGGGCTGGGGGGACTGAAGCTTCCTTT.

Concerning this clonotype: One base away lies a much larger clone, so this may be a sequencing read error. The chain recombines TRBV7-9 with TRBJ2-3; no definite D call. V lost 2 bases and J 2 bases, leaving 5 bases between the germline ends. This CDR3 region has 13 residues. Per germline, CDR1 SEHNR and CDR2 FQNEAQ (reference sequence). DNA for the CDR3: TGTGCCAGCAGCTTAATGCCCACAGATACGCAGTATTTT. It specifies CASSLMPTDTQYF.

CDR3 sequence (DNA): TGTGCCAGCAGCTTAGAGATAAGTTCACCCCTCCACTTT. Residues: CASSLEISSPLHF. J is TRBJ1-6 and V is TRBV11-3; D uncertain. V was pared by 0 bases and J by 9 bases, with 6 bases between. CDR3 size: 13 residues. The germline CDR1 and CDR2 sequences are SGHNT and YENEEA.

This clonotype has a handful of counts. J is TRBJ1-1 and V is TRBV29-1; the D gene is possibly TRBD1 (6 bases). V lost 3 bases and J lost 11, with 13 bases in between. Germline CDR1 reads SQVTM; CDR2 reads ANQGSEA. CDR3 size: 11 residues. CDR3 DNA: TGCAGCGTTGATGGGTCAGGGGAGGCTTTCTTT. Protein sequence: CSVDGSGEAFF.